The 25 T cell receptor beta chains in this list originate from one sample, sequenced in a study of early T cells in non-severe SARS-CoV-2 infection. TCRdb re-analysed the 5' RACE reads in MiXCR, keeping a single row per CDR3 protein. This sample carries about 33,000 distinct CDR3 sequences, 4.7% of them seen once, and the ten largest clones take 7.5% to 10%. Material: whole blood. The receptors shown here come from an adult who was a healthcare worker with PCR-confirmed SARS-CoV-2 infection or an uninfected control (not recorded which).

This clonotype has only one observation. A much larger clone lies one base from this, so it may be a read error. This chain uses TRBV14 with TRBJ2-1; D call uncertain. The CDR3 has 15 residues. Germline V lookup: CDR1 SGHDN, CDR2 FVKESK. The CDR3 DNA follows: TGTGCCAGCAACCAATTCGCCGGTCCCCTATATGAGCAGTTCTTC. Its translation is CASNQFAGPLYEQFF.

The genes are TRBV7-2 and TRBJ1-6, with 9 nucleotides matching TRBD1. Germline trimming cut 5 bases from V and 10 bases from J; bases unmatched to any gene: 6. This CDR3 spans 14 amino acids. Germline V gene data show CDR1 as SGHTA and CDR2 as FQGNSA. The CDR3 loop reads CASSLQGAYSPLHF. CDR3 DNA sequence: TGTGCCAGCAGCCTACAGGGGGCCTACTCACCCCTCCACTTT.

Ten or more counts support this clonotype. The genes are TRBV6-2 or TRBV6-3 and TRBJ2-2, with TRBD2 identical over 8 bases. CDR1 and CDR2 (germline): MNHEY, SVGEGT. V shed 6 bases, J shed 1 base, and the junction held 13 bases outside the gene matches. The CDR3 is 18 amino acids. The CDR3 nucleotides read TGTGCCAGCAGCAACGGACTAGCCTCTCCGAGGAACACCGGGGAGCTGTTTTTT. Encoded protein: CASSNGLASPRNTGELFF.

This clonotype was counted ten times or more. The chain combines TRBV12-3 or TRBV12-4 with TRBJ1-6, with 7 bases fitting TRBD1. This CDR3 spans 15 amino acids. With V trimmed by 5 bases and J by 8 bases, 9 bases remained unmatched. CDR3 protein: CASSGADRADSPLHF. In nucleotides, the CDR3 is TGTGCCAGCAGTGGGGCCGACAGGGCTGATTCACCCCTCCACTTT.

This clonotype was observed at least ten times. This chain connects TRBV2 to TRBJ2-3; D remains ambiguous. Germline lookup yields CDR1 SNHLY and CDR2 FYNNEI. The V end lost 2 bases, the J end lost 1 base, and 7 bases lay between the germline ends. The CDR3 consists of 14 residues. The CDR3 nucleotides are TGTGCCAGCAGTGAAAACAGTCGCACAGATACGCAGTATTTT. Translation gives CASSENSRTDTQYF.

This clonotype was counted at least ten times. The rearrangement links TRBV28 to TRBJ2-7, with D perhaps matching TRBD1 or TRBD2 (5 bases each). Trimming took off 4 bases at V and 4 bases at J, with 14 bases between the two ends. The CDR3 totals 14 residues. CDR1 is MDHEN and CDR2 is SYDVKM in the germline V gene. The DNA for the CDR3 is TGTGCCAGCAGTTCAGGGTCAACGGGATACGAGCAGTACTTC. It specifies CASSSGSTGYEQYF. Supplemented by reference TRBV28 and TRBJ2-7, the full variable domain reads DVKVTQSSRYLVKRTGEKVFLECVQDMDHENMFWYRQDPGLGLRLIYFSYDVKMKEKGDIPEGYSVSREKKERFSLILESASTNQTSMYLCASSSGSTGYEQYFGPGTRLTVT.

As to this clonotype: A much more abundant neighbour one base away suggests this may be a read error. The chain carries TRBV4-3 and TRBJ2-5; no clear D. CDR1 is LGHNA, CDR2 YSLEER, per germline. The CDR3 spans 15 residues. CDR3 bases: TGCACCAGCAGCCAAGTCCCAAGCGCCCAAGAGACCCAGTACTTC. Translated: CTSSQVPSAQETQYF.

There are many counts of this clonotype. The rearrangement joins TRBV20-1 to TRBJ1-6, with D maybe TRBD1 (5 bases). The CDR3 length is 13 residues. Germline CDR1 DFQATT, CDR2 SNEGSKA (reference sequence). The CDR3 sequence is CSASGTDNSPLHF. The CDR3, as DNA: TGCAGCGCATCCGGGACTGATAATTCACCCCTCCACTTT.

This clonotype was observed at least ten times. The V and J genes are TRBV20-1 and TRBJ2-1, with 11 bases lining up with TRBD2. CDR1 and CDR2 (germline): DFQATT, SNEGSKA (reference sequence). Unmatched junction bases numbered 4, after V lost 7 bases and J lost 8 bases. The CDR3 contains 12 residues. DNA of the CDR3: TGCAGTGTTATACTAGCGGGGGATGAGCAGTTCTTC. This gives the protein CSVILAGDEQFF.

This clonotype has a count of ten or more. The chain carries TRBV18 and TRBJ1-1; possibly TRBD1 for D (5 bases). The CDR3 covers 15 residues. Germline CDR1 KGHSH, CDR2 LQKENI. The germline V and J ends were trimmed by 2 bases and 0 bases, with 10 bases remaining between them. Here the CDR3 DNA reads TGTGCCAGCTCACCAAGGCCGGGGGTGAACACTGAAGCTTTCTTT. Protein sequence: CASSPRPGVNTEAFF. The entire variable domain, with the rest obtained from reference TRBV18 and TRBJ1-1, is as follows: NAGVMQNPRHLVRRRGQEARLRCSPMKGHSHVYWYRQLPEEGLKFMVYLQKENIIDESGMPKERFSAEFPKEGPSILRIQQVVRGDSAAYFCASSPRPGVNTEAFFGQGTRLTVV.

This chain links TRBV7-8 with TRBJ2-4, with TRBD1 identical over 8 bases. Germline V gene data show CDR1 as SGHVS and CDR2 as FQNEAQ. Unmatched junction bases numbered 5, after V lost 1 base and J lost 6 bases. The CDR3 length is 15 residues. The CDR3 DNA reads TGTGCCAGCAGCTTAGGCGGGACAGGTCTAAACATTCAGTACTTC. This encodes CASSLGGTGLNIQYF.

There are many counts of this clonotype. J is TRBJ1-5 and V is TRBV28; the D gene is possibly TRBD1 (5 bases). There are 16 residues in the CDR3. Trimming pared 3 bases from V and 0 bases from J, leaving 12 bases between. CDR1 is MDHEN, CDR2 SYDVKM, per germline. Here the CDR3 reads CASSLGLRGSNQPQHF. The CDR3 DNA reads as TGTGCCAGCAGTTTGGGCTTGAGGGGTAGCAATCAGCCCCAGCATTTT.

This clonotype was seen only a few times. The CDR3 DNA is TGTGCCAGCAGTGAAGCTCGCTCCTACGAGCAGTACTTC. Protein sequence: CASSEARSYEQYF. The chain employs TRBV6-1 and TRBJ2-7; D uncertain. The CDR3 spans 13 residues. V gave up 0 bases and J gave up 0 bases, with 3 bases separating them. Germline V gene data show CDR1 as MNHNS and CDR2 as SASEGT.

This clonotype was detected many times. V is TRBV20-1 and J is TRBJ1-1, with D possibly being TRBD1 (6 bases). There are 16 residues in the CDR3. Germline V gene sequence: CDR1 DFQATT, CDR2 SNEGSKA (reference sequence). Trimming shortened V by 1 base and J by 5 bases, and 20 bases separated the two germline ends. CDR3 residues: CSARGTGSGKWTEAFF. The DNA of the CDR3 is TGCAGTGCTAGAGGCACAGGGAGCGGCAAGTGGACTGAAGCTTTCTTT.

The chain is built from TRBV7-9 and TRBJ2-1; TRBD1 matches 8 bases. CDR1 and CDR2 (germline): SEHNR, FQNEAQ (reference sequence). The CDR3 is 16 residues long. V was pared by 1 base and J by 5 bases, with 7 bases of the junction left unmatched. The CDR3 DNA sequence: TGTGCCAGCAGCTTAGGAACAGGGGGATACCACAATGAGCAGTTCTTC. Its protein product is CASSLGTGGYHNEQFF.

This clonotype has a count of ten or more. CDR3 coding DNA: TGTGCCAGCAGCAACGGACAGGGGGCAGATGGCTACACCTTC. Translation gives CASSNGQGADGYTF. V gene TRBV7-9 combines with J gene TRBJ1-2, with 11 bases matching TRBD1. The germline gives CDR1 SEHNR, CDR2 FQNEAQ (reference sequence). V lost 5 bases to trimming and J lost 6 bases; unmatched junction nucleotides: 5. This CDR3 is 14 amino acids long.

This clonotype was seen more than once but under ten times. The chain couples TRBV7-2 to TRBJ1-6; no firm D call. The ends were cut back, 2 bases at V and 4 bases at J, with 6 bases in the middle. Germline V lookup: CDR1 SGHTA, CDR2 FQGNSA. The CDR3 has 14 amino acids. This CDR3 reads CASSLLGYNSPLHF. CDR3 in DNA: TGTGCCAGCAGCTTATTGGGGTATAATTCACCCCTCCACTTT.

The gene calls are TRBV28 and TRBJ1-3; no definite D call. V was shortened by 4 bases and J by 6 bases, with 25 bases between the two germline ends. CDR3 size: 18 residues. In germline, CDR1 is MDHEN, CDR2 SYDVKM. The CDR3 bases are TGTGCCAGCAGTTATAACCCGAGGAGGACTGAACCAGAAAACACCATATATTTT. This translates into CASSYNPRRTEPENTIYF.

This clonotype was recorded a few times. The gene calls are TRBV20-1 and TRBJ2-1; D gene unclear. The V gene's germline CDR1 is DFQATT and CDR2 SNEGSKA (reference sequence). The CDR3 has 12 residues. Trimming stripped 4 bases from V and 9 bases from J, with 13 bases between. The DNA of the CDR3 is TGCAGTGCTACTAGGGCTACGGCTGAGCAGTTCTTC. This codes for CSATRATAEQFF.

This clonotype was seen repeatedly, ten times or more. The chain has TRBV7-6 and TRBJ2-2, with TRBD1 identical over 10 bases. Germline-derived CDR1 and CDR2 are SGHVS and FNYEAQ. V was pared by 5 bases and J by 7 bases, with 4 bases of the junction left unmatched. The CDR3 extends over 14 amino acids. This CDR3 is CASSRQGADGELFF. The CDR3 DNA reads TGTGCCAGCAGCAGACAGGGGGCAGACGGGGAGCTGTTTTTT.

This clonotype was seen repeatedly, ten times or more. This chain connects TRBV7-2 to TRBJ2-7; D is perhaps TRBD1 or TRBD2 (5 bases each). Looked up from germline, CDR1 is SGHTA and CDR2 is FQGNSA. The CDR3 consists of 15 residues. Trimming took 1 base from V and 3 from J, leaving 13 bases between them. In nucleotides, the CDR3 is TGTGCCAGCAGCTTAGGAGGGGCACCTTACTACGAGCAGTACTTC. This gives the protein CASSLGGAPYYEQYF. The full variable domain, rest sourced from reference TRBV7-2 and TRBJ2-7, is GAGVSQSPSNKVTEKGKDVELRCDPISGHTALYWYRQSLGQGLEFLIYFQGNSAPDKSGLPSDRFSAERTGGSVSTLTIQRTQQEDSAVYLCASSLGGAPYYEQYFGPGTRLTVT.

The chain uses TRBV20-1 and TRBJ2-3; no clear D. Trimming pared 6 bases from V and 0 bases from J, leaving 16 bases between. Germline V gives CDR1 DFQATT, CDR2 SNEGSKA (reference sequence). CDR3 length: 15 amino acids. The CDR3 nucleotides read TGCAGTGCGACCAACCGGGCTTCTAGCACAGATACGCAGTATTTT. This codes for CSATNRASSTDTQYF.

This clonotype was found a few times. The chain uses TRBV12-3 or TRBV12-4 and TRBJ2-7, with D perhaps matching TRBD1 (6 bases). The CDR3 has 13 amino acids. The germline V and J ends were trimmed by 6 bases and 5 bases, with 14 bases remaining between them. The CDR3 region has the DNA TGTGCCAGCAGCCCCGCATGGACAGACGAGCAGTACTTC. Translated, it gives CASSPAWTDEQYF.

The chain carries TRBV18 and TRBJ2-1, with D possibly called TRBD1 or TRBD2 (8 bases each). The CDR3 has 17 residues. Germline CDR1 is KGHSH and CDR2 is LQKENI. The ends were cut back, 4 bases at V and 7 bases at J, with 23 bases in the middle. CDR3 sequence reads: CASSLQGGKLAENEQFF. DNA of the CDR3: TGTGCCAGCTCACTACAGGGGGGTAAACTAGCGGAGAATGAGCAGTTCTTC.

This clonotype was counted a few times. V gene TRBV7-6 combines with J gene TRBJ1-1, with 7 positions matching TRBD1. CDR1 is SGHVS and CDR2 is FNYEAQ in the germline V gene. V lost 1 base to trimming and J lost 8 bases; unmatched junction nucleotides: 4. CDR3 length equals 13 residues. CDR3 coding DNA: TGTGCCAGCAGCTTAGTTCTGGGACAGGAAGCTTTCTTT. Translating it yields CASSLVLGQEAFF.